This T cell receptor beta chain appears in the sequencing data of a study of T-cell memory formation after mild COVID-19. Each CDR3 protein gets one entry after TCRdb re-called the 5' RACE reads with MiXCR. The sample gives some 490,000 distinct CDR3 sequences, approximately 18% of which show up once; 12% is in the top ten. Concerning this clonotype: Its antigen is undetermined.

Broader study findings: CD4+ contracting clones were found mainly in CM and EM, and CD8+ ones in EMRA.

Sample: PBMCs or a T cell subset sorted from them (not recorded which). The TCR sequence derives from an adult woman who had mild COVID-19 (a few samples of this study predate the infection). Cell type and time point are not known.

DNA for the CDR3: TGTGCCAGCAGCGCATCCCAGGGCTTCAACGAGCAGTACTTC. Translation gives CASSASQGFNEQYF. This chain links TRBV9 with TRBJ2-7, with D tentatively TRBD1 (5 bases). Germline V lookup: CDR1 SGDLS, CDR2 YYNGEE. Deletions cut 3 bases from V and 5 bases from J, with 15 bases between. There are 14 residues in the CDR3. The full variable domain, in which reference TRBV9 and TRBJ2-7 provide the parts outside the CDR3, is DSGVTQTPKHLITATGQRVTLRCSPRSGDLSVYWYQQSLDQGLQFLIQYYNGEERAKGNILERFSAQQFPDLHSELNLSSLELGDSALYFCASSASQGFNEQYFGPGTRLTVT.